Presented here are 27 T cell receptor beta chains from one specimen sequenced in a study of blood T cell repertoires in COVID-19. The assay was immunoSEQ multiplex PCR, and TCRdb's table has in-frame clones only and misses some. The sample has roughly 92,000 clones, 80% to 90% seen once. The sequenced sample was peripheral blood. Receptor source: a human donor with acute or convalescent COVID-19. The donor label of this sample is uncertain.

This rearrangement joins TRBV24-1 to TRBJ1-1, with D possibly matching TRBD1 (6 bases). CDR3 length equals 13 residues. Germline V lookup: CDR1 KGHDR, CDR2 SFDVKD. With 8 bases removed from V and 0 bases from J, the gap between germline ends came to 9 bases. The chain's CDR3 is CATMGAVNTEAFF. The DNA of the CDR3 is TGTGCCACCATGGGGGCAGTGAACACTGAAGCTTTCTTT.

The V call is TRBV27, the J call TRBJ2-4; 7 nucleotides align to TRBD1. Germline-derived CDR1 and CDR2 are MNHEY and SMNVEV (reference sequence). The V gene end was trimmed by 4 bases and the J gene end by 7 bases; junction bases not matched to a gene: 10. CDR3 length equals 15 residues. As DNA, the CDR3 is TGTGCCAGCAGTTCCCACCGACAGGGTCTGAACATTCAGTACTTC. Amino acid sequence: CASSSHRQGLNIQYF.

The rearrangement uses TRBV5-1 and TRBJ2-1; 7 bases are shared with TRBD1. Germline-derived CDR1 and CDR2 are SGHRS and YFSETQ. The length of the CDR3 is 17 residues. V was pared by 0 bases and J by 5 bases, with 11 bases of the junction left unmatched. The DNA of the CDR3 is TGCGCCAGCAGCTTGGGTGTGACAGGGCTGGCCAACAATGAGCAGTTCTTC. Its translation: CASSLGVTGLANNEQFF.

This rearrangement joins TRBV11-2 to TRBJ2-5, with D hard to call. Germline V gene data show CDR1 as SGHAT and CDR2 as FQNNGV. Trimming took off 6 bases at V and 5 bases at J, with 7 bases between the two ends. This CDR3 spans 11 amino acids. The CDR3 region has the DNA TGTGCCAGCAGGGGCGCTGAGACCCAGTACTTC. Translating it yields CASRGAETQYF.

V usage is TRBV4-1 and J usage is TRBJ1-2; the D gene is possibly TRBD1 (5 bases). Germline-derived CDR1 and CDR2 are MGHRA and YSYEKL. CDR3 size: 14 residues. The V end was cut by 6 bases, the J end by 0 bases, with 11 bases between. CDR3 amino acids: CASRPGLTNYGYTF. The CDR3 DNA sequence: TGCGCCAGCAGGCCGGGACTTACTAACTATGGCTACACCTTC.

The V gene is TRBV13, the J gene TRBJ2-3; TRBD2 agrees at 7 bases. CDR1 and CDR2 (germline): PRHDT, FYEKMQ (reference sequence). Losses at the gene ends were 7 bases for V and 2 bases for J; bases not matched to a gene: 9. CDR3 length: 15 amino acids. In DNA form, the CDR3 reads TGTGCCAGCATCCTCTGGGGGGGGATCACAGATACGCAGTATTTT. Protein sequence: CASILWGGITDTQYF. Combining the CDR3 with reference TRBV13 and TRBJ2-3 gives the whole variable domain AAGVIQSPRHLIKEKRETATLKCYPIPRHDTVYWYQQGPGQDPQFLISFYEKMQSDKGSIPDRFSAQQFSDYHSELNMSSLELGDSALYFCASILWGGITDTQYFGPGTRLTVL.

J is TRBJ1-2 and V is TRBV3-1 (or the pseudogene TRBV3-2), with TRBD1 matching 7 bases. The CDR3 spans 12 residues. The V and J ends lost 4 bases and 9 bases, in that order; junction bases with no gene match: 5. The germline V gene encodes CDR1 LGHDT and CDR2 YNNKEL (reference sequence). The CDR3 bases are TGTGCCAGCAGCCGACAGGGTGGAAGCTACACCTTC. Residues: CASSRQGGSYTF.

The J gene is TRBJ2-2, the V gene TRBV6-5; perhaps TRBD1 as D (6 bases). Germline V CDR1 and CDR2: MNHEY, SVGAGI. This CDR3 spans 16 amino acids. The germline V and J ends were trimmed by 2 bases and 2 bases, with 12 bases remaining between them. The CDR3, as DNA: TGTGCCAGCAGTTACGGGGGCCCGGGTAACACCGGGGAGCTGTTTTTT. This translates into CASSYGGPGNTGELFF.

V and J are TRBV6-5 and TRBJ2-5; 8 nucleotides agree with TRBD1. V gave up 6 bases and J gave up 4 bases; unmatched junction bases: 10. The CDR3 loop spans 15 amino acids. Germline V gene sequence: CDR1 MNHEY, CDR2 SVGAGI. The CDR3 DNA sequence: TGTGCCAGCAGCTTACAGGGGGGAAGGTCAGAGACCCAGTACTTC. It translates to CASSLQGGRSETQYF.

The chain employs TRBV29-1 and TRBJ2-4, with 7 bases that match TRBD1. V was pared by 7 bases and J by 1 base, with 4 bases of the junction left unmatched. CDR3 length equals 13 residues. CDR1 is SQVTM, CDR2 ANQGSEA, per germline. This CDR3 is CSATGQAKNIQYF. CDR3 bases: TGCAGCGCCACGGGACAGGCCAAAAACATTCAGTACTTC.

The rearrangement joins TRBV7-9 to TRBJ2-5; D is possibly TRBD1 (5 bases). V dropped 7 bases and J dropped 4 bases, with 10 bases sitting between them. This CDR3 spans 12 amino acids. Per the germline V gene, CDR1 is SEHNR and CDR2 is FQNEAQ (reference sequence). For the CDR3, the DNA is TGTGCCAGCAAGGGGTTGGGAGAGACCCAGTACTTC. Its translation: CASKGLGETQYF.

The chain employs TRBV10-2 and TRBJ2-2; D unclear. CDR3 size: 14 residues. Deletions cut 7 bases from V and 1 base from J, with 10 bases between. Per the germline V gene, CDR1 is WSHSY and CDR2 is SAAADI. CDR3 DNA sequence: TGCGCCAGCATCCCTGGCTTGAACACCGGGGAGCTGTTTTTT. Its protein is CASIPGLNTGELFF.

The chain employs TRBV7-9 and TRBJ1-1, with D possibly TRBD1 on 6 matching bases. This CDR3 spans 15 amino acids. Germline assignment: CDR1 SEHNR and CDR2 FQNEAQ (reference sequence). V lost 6 bases, J lost 4 bases, and 18 bases lay in between. The CDR3 nucleotides read TGTGCCAGCAGTCCTTGGTACACAGGGTCCACTGAAGCTTTCTTT. It is translated as CASSPWYTGSTEAFF.

This clone has just one count. The gene calls are TRBV19 and TRBJ2-5; a possible D gene is TRBD1 (5 bases). The CDR3 spans 17 residues. Between the trimmed V and J ends, which lost 3 bases and 3 bases, there was a span of 20 bases. Germline V gene data show CDR1 as LNHDA and CDR2 as SQIVND (reference sequence). CDR3: CASSMGQGYGFKETQYF. CDR3 bases: TGTGCCAGTAGTATGGGTCAGGGCTATGGATTCAAAGAGACCCAGTACTTC.

CDR3 DNA: TGCGCCAGCAGTGACCCGGACAGGGTCCACGAGCAGTACTTC. The encoded protein is CASSDPDRVHEQYF. This chain joins TRBV10-2 and TRBJ2-7, with 8 nucleotides matching TRBD1. The CDR3 sequence is 14 residues long. The V segment lost 3 bases and the J segment 5 bases; nucleotides outside the gene matches: 6. Germline CDR1 WSHSY, CDR2 SAAADI.

The chain links TRBV6-6 to TRBJ1-1, with D maybe TRBD1 (6 bases). The CDR3 covers 14 residues. Between the trimmed V and J ends, which lost 5 bases and 1 base, there was a span of 11 bases. Germline assignment: CDR1 MNHNY and CDR2 SVGAGI (reference sequence). The CDR3 DNA sequence: TGTGCCAGCAGTCCTAACAGGGCGAACACTGAAGCTTTCTTT. Encoded protein: CASSPNRANTEAFF.

This clone appeared a few times. This chain links TRBV10-3 with TRBJ2-3; perhaps TRBD2 as D (6 bases). The germline V gene encodes CDR1 ENHRY and CDR2 SYGVKD. This CDR3 has 14 residues. Trimming shortened V by 3 bases and J by 0 bases, and 7 bases separated the two germline ends. CDR3 in amino acids: CAISDGTSTDTQYF. CDR3 nucleotides: TGTGCCATCAGTGATGGGACTAGCACAGATACGCAGTATTTT.

In its sample, this clone was seen a few times. V usage is TRBV10-3 and J usage is TRBJ1-1; D might be TRBD1 (5 bases). Trimming removed 6 bases at V and 0 bases at J, with 11 bases between. The CDR3 runs to 14 residues. The germline gives CDR1 ENHRY, CDR2 SYGVKD. The CDR3 DNA reads as TGTGCCATCAGCAAACAGGTAATGAACACTGAAGCTTTCTTT. Protein: CAISKQVMNTEAFF.

In nucleotides, the CDR3 is TGTGCCATCAGTAGGGACAGGGATCAGCCCCAGCATTTT. Its translation is CAISRDRDQPQHF. V and J are TRBV10-3 and TRBJ1-5, with 9 bases matching TRBD1. Germline CDR1 and CDR2: ENHRY and SYGVKD. V gave up 5 bases and J gave up 5 bases; unmatched junction bases: 1. The CDR3 extends over 13 amino acids.

This chain joins TRBV7-9 and TRBJ2-2; 8 bases match TRBD2. J gave up 4 bases and V 4 bases, and 11 bases lay outside the gene matches. Germline V gives CDR1 SEHNR, CDR2 FQNEAQ (reference sequence). This CDR3 spans 17 amino acids. CDR3 nucleotide sequence: TGTGCCAGCAGCTATCCTTCGGGGGGGGTTGGCACCGGGGAGCTGTTTTTT. Translation: CASSYPSGGVGTGELFF.

This chain uses TRBV4-3 with TRBJ2-3; TRBD2 matches at 10 bases. The CDR3 extends over 16 amino acids. J lost 6 bases, V lost 1 base, and 7 bases had no gene match. Germline CDR1 is LGHNA and CDR2 is YSLEER. DNA for the CDR3: TGCGCCAGCAGCCAAGGGCTAGCGGGGGTATGGGATACGCAGTATTTT. Its translation is CASSQGLAGVWDTQYF.

The chain recombines TRBV5-1 with TRBJ1-1, with 7 bases aligning to TRBD1. Germline-derived CDR1 and CDR2 are SGHRS and YFSETQ. The CDR3 consists of 15 residues. The ends lost 0 bases at V and 1 base at J; junction bases unmatched: 3. CDR3 residues: CASSLGGQKNTEAFF. The DNA of the CDR3 is TGCGCCAGCAGCTTGGGGGGACAGAAGAACACTGAAGCTTTCTTT.

V and J are TRBV19 and TRBJ1-5, with D maybe TRBD1 (5 bases). The CDR3 consists of 14 residues. Germline assignment: CDR1 LNHDA and CDR2 SQIVND (reference sequence). V was shortened by 3 bases and J by 7 bases, with 13 bases between the two germline ends. The CDR3 loop reads CASSIKGFGQPQHF. The CDR3 nucleotides are TGTGCCAGTAGTATCAAGGGGTTTGGGCAGCCCCAGCATTTT.

Only one count was recorded for this clone. This chain connects TRBV4-1 to TRBJ1-2, with D possibly matching TRBD1 (6 bases). Germline V gene data show CDR1 as MGHRA and CDR2 as YSYEKL. Trimming shortened V by 0 bases and J by 11 bases, and 16 bases separated the two germline ends. This CDR3 is 14 amino acids long. The CDR3 here is CASSQELTGRWYTF. The CDR3 DNA sequence: TGCGCCAGCAGCCAAGAACTGACAGGCAGATGGTACACCTTC.

The CDR3 DNA reads as TGTGCCTGGAGTTCCAGGGGGCAATCCTACGAGCAGTACTTC. Its protein is CAWSSRGQSYEQYF. This sequence joins TRBV30 and TRBJ2-7; 8 bases match TRBD1. Per the germline V gene, CDR1 is GTSNPN and CDR2 is SVGIG (reference sequence). This CDR3 comprises 14 residues. The ends lost 2 bases at V and 1 base at J; junction bases unmatched: 4.

This chain uses TRBV19 with TRBJ2-7; D might be TRBD2 (6 bases). With 5 bases removed from V and 4 bases from J, the gap between germline ends came to 18 bases. The germline V gene has CDR1 LNHDA and CDR2 SQIVND (reference sequence). The CDR3 has 15 amino acids. The CDR3 DNA reads as TGTGCCAGTAGTGGACCGGGGGAGCCCAATTACGAGCAGTACTTC. Translated, it gives CASSGPGEPNYEQYF.

The V and J genes are TRBV5-1 and TRBJ2-7; D remains unclear. Germline-derived CDR1 and CDR2 are SGHRS and YFSETQ. The CDR3 is 14 amino acids. V dropped 0 bases and J dropped 2 bases, with 9 bases sitting between them. This CDR3 is CASSLAEAAYEQYF. The CDR3 DNA reads TGCGCCAGCAGCTTGGCCGAGGCAGCCTACGAGCAGTACTTC.